The subject of this entry is one TCR beta chain. There is no known antigen for this receptor. The sample holds no much larger clone one base away, and base qualities are not on file. For sequencing, an Illumina HiSeq 1500 was employed. In-frame beta chains were kept once TCRdb had trimmed the public reads at Q25 with fastp and called clones with MiXCR. Entries that share a CDR3 protein sequence are merged under the most common genes and DNA. The sample table holds roughly 310,000 distinct CDR3 sequences, of which roughly 17% were seen once. The top ten clonotypes cover around 13% of the sample. V is clipped by 5 bases and J by 4 bases, and the sequence between their germline boundaries is 14 bases long. The CDR3 holds 15 amino acids from the cysteine to the phenylalanine. Just CDR3 DNA is preserved here, 45 bases in frame from base 1. CDR1 LNHDA and CDR2 SQIVND were looked up in the germline V gene (reference sequence).

This entry comes from a study of T cell repertoires in cytomegalovirus infection (dated by TCRdb to 2018 to 2020). Some background on the complete study: Donor HLA type was relevant to the analysis, as public TCR beta signatures indicated carriage of CMV infection together with the matching HLA type. What the study reported, not specific to this receptor: In the ex vivo response, HLA-C-restricted CMV-specific TCR beta clonotypes were dominant, and in two of eight donors the single most frequent clonotype came from this HLA-C-restricted group. In both this cohort and an independent roughly 330-donor cohort, the cumulative frequency of public TCR beta family members distinguished carriers of CMV infection plus the relevant HLA type.

The specimen sequenced was PBMCs. Rearrangement joined TRBV19 to TRBJ2-2; the D gene assignment is perhaps TRBD1 or TRBD2, with each matching 5 bases. The clonotype comes from a human donor in good health (CMV status not recorded). Some clones in this sample may be carry-over from other donors' samples. The CDR3 has the sequence CASSSPGRFTGELFF. The DNA sequence is given as TGTGCCAGTAGTTCACCGGGACGGTTCACCGGGGAGCTGTTTTTT. The CDR3, completed at both ends by the reference TRBV19 and TRBJ2-2 genes, gives the full variable domain DGGITQSPKYLFRKEGQNVTLSCEQNLNHDAMYWYRQDPGQGLRLIYYSQIVNDFQKGDIAEGYSVSREKKESFPLTVTSAQKNPTAFYLCASSSPGRFTGELFFGEGSRLTVL.